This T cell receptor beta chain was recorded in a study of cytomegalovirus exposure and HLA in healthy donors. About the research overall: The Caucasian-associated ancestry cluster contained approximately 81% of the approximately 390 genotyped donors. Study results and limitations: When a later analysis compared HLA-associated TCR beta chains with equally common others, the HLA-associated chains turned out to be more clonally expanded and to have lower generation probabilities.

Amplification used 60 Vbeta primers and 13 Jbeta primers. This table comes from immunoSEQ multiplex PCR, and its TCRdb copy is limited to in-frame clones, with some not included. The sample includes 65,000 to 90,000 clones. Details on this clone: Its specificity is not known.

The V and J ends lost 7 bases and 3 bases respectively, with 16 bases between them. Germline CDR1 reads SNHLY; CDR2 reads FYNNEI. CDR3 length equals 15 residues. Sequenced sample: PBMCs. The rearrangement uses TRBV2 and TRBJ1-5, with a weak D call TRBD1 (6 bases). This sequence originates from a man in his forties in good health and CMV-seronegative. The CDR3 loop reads CASNGRDTFNQPQHF. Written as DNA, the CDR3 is TGTGCCAGCAACGGTCGGGACACCTTCAATCAGCCCCAGCATTTT.